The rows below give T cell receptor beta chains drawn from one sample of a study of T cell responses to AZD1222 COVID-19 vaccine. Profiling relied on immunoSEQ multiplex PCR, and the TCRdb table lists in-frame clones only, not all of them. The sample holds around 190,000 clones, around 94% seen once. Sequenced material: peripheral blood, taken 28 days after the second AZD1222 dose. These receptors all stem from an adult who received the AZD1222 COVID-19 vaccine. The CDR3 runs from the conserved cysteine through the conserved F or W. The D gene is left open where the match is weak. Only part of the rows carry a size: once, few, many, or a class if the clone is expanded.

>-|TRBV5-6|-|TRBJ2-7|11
CASSLASEQYF
TGTGCCAGCAGCTTGGCGAGCGAGCAGTACTTC
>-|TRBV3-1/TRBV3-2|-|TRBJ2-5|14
CASSQDLAFETQYF
TGTGCCAGCAGCCAAGATTTAGCGTTCGAGACCCAGTACTTC
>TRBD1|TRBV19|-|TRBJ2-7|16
CASSIGQGKRIYEQYF
TGTGCCAGTAGTATAGGACAGGGAAAGAGGATCTACGAGCAGTACTTC
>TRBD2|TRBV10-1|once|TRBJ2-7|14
CASSESTGGTEQYF
TGCGCCAGCAGTGAGTCCACGGGAGGAACCGAGCAGTACTTC
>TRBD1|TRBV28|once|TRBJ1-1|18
CASSTNTGDAFSDTEASF
TGTGCCAGCAGCACGAATACAGGGGACGCATTCTCTGACACTGAAGCTTCCTTT
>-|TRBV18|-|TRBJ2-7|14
CASSPSGTRYEQYF
TGTGCCAGCTCACCTTCAGGTACCCGATACGAGCAGTACTTC
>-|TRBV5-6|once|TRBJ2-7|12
CASSHVMREQYF
TGTGCCAGCAGCCATGTTATGCGCGAGCAGTACTTC
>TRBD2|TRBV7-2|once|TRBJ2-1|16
CASSLVRGSGIDEQFF
TGTGCCAGCAGCTTAGTTCGTGGGAGCGGGATCGATGAGCAGTTCTTC
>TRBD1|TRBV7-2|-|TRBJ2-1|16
CASSLASGQGYNEQFF
TGTGCCAGCAGCTTAGCATCAGGACAGGGCTACAATGAGCAGTTCTTC
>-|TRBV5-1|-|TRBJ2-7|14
CASSWGTPSYEQYF
TGCGCCAGCAGCTGGGGGACACCTTCCTACGAGCAGTACTTC
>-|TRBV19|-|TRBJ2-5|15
CASSIDSGSQETQYF
TGTGCCAGTAGTATAGATTCGGGTTCACAAGAGACCCAGTACTTC
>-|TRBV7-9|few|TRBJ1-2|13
CASSPEGHYGYTF
TGTGCCAGCAGCCCCGAGGGTCACTATGGCTACACCTTC
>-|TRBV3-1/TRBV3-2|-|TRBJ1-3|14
CASSQVPVGNTIYF
TGTGCCAGCAGCCAAGTCCCTGTTGGAAACACCATATATTTT
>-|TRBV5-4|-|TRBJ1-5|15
CASSVGGYSNQPQHF
TGTGCCAGCAGCGTAGGGGGATATAGCAATCAGCCCCAGCATTTT
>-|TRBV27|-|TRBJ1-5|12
CASSTSSQPQHF
TGTGCCAGCAGTACCTCTAGTCAGCCCCAGCATTTT
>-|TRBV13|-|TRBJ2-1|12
CASSLDGNEQFF
TGTGCCAGCAGCCTCGACGGCAATGAGCAGTTCTTC
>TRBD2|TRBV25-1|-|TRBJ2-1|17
CASSKTSGGLLYNEQFF
TGTGCCAGCAGTAAGACTAGCGGGGGCCTACTCTACAATGAGCAGTTCTTC
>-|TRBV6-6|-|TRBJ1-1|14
CASSYHRLNTEAFF
TGTGCCAGCAGTTATCACCGGTTGAACACTGAAGCTTTCTTT
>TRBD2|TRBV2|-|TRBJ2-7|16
CASTRGDPWTAYEQYF
TGTGCCTCTACTCGGGGGGACCCTTGGACGGCCTACGAGCAGTACTTC
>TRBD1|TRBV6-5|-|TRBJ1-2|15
CASSYEDRGPDGYTF
TGTGCCAGCAGTTACGAGGACAGGGGGCCTGACGGCTACACCTTC
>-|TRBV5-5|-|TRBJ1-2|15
CASNWEFGTKRGYTF
TGTGCCAGCAACTGGGAATTTGGGACAAAGCGGGGCTACACCTTC
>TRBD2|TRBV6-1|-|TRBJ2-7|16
CASSALAGGFSYEQYF
TGTGCCAGCAGTGCTCTAGCGGGGGGGTTCTCCTACGAGCAGTACTTC
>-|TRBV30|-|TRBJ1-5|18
CAWSVPRWSTTINQPQHF
TGTGCCTGGAGTGTACCTAGGTGGAGTACTACTATTAATCAGCCCCAGCATTTT
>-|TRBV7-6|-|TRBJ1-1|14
CASSLGQANTEAFF
TGTGCCAGCAGCTTAGGACAGGCGAACACTGAAGCTTTCTTT
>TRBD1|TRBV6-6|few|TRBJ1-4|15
CASRLAGTGYEKLFF
TGTGCCAGCAGATTGGCCGGGACAGGGTACGAAAAACTGTTTTTT
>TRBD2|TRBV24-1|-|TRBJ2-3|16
CATSDYPSGRTDTQYF
TGTGCCACCAGTGATTATCCTAGCGGGAGGACAGATACGCAGTATTTT